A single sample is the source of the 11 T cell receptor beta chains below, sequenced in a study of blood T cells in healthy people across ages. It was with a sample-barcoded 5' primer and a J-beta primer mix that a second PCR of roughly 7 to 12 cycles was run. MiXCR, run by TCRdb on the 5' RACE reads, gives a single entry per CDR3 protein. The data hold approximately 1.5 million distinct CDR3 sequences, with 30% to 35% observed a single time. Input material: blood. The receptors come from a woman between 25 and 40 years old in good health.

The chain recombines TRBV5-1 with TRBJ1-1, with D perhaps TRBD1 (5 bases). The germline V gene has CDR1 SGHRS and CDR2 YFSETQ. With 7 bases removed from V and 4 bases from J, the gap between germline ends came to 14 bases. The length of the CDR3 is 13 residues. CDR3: CASGVGGGTEAFF. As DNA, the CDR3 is TGCGCCAGCGGAGTAGGCGGGGGCACTGAAGCTTTCTTT.

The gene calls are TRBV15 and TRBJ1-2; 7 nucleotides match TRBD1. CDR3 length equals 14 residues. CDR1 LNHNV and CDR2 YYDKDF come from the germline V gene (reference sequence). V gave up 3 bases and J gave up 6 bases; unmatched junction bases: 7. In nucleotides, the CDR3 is TGTGCCACCAGCAGGGACAGGCTGGGGGATGGCTACACCTTC. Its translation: CATSRDRLGDGYTF.

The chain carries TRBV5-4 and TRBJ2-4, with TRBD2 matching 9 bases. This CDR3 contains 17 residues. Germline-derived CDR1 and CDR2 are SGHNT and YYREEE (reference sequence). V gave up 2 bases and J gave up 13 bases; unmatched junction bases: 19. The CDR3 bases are TGTGCCAGCAGCTTTAGCGAGCGGGGGGCCTACCAAGAGTCCCAGTACTTC. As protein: CASSFSERGAYQESQYF.

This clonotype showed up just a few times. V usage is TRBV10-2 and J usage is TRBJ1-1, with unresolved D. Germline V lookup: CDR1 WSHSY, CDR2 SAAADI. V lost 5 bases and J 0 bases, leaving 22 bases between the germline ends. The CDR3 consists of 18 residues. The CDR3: CASSSGLRVKGLNTEAFF. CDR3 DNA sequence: TGCGCCAGCAGTTCTGGTCTTCGGGTCAAGGGATTGAACACTGAAGCTTTCTTT.

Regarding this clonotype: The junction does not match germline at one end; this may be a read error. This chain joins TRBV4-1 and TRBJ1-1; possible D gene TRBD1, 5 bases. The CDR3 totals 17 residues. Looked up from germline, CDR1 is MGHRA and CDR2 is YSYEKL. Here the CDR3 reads CASSQDWGTYLNAEAFF. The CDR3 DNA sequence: TGCGCCAGCAGCCAAGATTGGGGGACTTACCTGAACGCTGAAGCTTTCTTT.

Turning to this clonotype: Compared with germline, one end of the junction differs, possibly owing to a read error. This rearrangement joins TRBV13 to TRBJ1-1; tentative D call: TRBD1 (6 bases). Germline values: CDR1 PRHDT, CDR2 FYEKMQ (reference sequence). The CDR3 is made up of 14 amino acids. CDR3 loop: CAGSFRTEDPEAFF. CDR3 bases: TGTGCCGGCAGCTTTCGGACAGAAGACCCTGAAGCTTTCTTT.

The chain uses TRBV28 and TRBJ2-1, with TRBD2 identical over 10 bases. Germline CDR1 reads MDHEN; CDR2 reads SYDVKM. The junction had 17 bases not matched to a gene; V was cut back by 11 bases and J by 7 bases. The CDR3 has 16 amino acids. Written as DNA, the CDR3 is TGTGCCGGCTCCGAGGTCGGGATTAGCGGGAGGAATGAGCAGTTCTTC. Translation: CAGSEVGISGRNEQFF.

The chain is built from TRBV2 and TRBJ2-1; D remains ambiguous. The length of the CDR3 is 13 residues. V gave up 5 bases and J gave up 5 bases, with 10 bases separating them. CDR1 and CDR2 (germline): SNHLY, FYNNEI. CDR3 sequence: CASSMTADNEQFF. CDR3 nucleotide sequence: TGTGCCAGCAGTATGACGGCAGACAATGAGCAGTTCTTC.

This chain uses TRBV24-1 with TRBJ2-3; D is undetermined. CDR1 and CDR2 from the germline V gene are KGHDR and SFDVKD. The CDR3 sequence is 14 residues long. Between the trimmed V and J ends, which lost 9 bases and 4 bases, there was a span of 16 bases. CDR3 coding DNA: TGTGCCACCCGAGCGTCAGACGTCCCAGATACGCAGTATTTT. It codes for CATRASDVPDTQYF.

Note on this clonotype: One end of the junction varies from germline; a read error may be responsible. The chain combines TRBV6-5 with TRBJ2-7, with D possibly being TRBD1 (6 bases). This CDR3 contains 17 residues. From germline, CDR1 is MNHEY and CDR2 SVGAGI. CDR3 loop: CASSYSAGAGDTYEQYF. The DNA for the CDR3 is TGTGCCAGCAGTTACTCAGCTGGGGCAGGGGACACCTATGAGCAGTACTTC.

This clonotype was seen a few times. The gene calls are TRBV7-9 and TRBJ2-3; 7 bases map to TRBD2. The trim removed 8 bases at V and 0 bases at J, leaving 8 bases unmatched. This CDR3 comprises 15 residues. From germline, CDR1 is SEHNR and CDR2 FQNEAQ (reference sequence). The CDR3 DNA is TGTGCCAGCGTGAGGGCTAGCGGAAGCACAGATACGCAGTATTTT. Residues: CASVRASGSTDTQYF. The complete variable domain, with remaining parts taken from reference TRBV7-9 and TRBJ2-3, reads DTGVSQNPRHKITKRGQNVTFRCDPISEHNRLYWYRQTLGQGPEFLTYFQNEAQLEKSRLLSDRFSAERPKGSFSTLEIQRTEQGDSAMYLCASVRASGSTDTQYFGPGTRLTVL.